Below, one TCR beta chain is given with its context. Its cognate antigen has yet to be identified. For sequencing, equivalent amounts of genomic DNA were input from CVID and control samples. For every sample, a 60 bp segment covering the rearranged TCRbeta CDR3 region was amplified and then sequenced. The immunoSEQ assay, a bias-corrected multiplex PCR combined with high-throughput sequencing, was used for TCRbeta amplification. On the authors' methods: Every unique nucleotide sequence counted as a clone and was annotated with V, D and J genes, copy number and frequency. Sequences were labeled productive if in frame, and non-productive if out of frame or containing stop codons. As previously described, Shannon's entropy was used to calculate clonality. Mean CDR3 Kyte-Doolittle hydropathy was derived from the predicted amino acid sequences of productive clones. Scaled V gene usage was hierarchically clustered using Manhattan distance and complete linkage with the R hclust function. Sharing of clones by CDR3 amino acid sequence was evaluated by resampling 12 repertoires per group over 100 rounds. The repertoires were searched for about 68 published EBV-specific TCRbeta sequences and 200 to 300 published CMV-specific TCRbeta sequences. Analysis left out a couple of CVID samples that produced under 10,000 sequences, so around 40 CVID repertoires remained. The table was pulled from immuneACCESS by TCRdb, which kept in-frame rearrangements only. Such tables lose some clones; where checked, under half of the loss comes from unresolved V genes, and the rest has no known cause. For V, J and clone size, that table is used; D and trimming come from the DNA. For this sample, roughly 40,000 clones are listed, none of them singletons. Of the sample, under 1.5% falls within the top ten clones.

These data originate in a study of T cell clonality in common variable immunodeficiency (dated by TCRdb to the mid-2010s). Study-wide conclusions, independent of this receptor: Healthy controls shared more TCRbeta clones with each other than CVID subjects shared among themselves (p < 0.0001). Reportedly, TCRbeta sequences from CVID had fewer deletions and N-nucleotide insertions, and highly modified clones with 13 or more V deletions were absent from CVID. It was noted by the authors that sequencing of the repertoires of T cell subpopulations would be needed to clarify the cause of the increased clonality in CVID. Patient heterogeneity within the CVID cohort put limits on correlating repertoire features with clinical complications. Even though DNA input was the same, control samples had an average of about 80,000 unique sequences each, compared with approximately 30,000 in CVID samples. TCRbeta clonality was higher in CVID subjects than in healthy controls (t-test p = 0.018), and the increase was most characteristic of about a third of subjects.

Most of the CVID patients and most of the healthy controls were of Caucasian heritage. From each donor, 5 to 8 ml of heparinized peripheral whole blood was collected. Genomic DNA from adults with common variable immune deficiency (CVID) and from healthy adult controls was the source for sequencing TCRbeta CDR3 repertoires. The control group comprised about 22 healthy adult volunteers, roughly 12 female and around ten male, aged roughly 23 to 75 years with a mean age of roughly 35. Diluted blood was density-centrifuged over Hypaque 1077 or Ficoll-Paque to isolate peripheral blood mononuclear cells. Genomic DNA was obtained from unsorted mononuclear cells through either Qiagen column purification or a centrifugation-based method. The sequenced sample was peripheral blood mononuclear cells. The receptor comes from a person aged 18 to 75 in good health.

The CDR3 reads CSARDRSGRAHEQFF. The covered CDR3 bases are TGCAGTGCTAGAGATAGGAGCGGGAGGGCCCATGAG. The chain employs TRBV20-1 and TRBJ2-1; a stretch of 10 junction bases matches TRBD2. With the read ending 3 residues before the CDR3 end, the germline J gene is used to fill in that end. Trimming leaves V shorter by 0 bases and J shorter by 8 bases, with the junction holding 7 bases beyond the gene matches. The germline V gene (reference sequence) sets CDR1 to DFQATT and CDR2 to SNEGSKA. Including cysteine and phenylalanine, the CDR3 has 15 amino acids. Sequencing covers 36 bases of the CDR3, shown here with the frame starting at base 1.